Listed here are 5 T cell receptor beta chains from one sample, sequenced in a study of T-cell reconstitution after alpha-beta-depleted transplantation in children. The TCRbeta library was prepared with unique molecular identifiers. TCRdb ran MiXCR on the PCR reads and lists one entry per CDR3 protein. Of 100,000 or so distinct CDR3 sequences detected, about 7.5% appear once; the ten largest clones hold around 17%. The source was PBMCs, collected before TCRalphabeta/CD19-depleted stem cell transplant. The source of these receptors is a boy aged 2 to 10 with acute lymphoblastic leukemia, due to receive a stem cell transplant.

This clonotype was detected ten times or more. The chain links TRBV5-1 to TRBJ2-7; D is ambiguous. Germline V lookup: CDR1 SGHRS, CDR2 YFSETQ. Between the trimmed V and J ends, which lost 5 bases and 5 bases, there was a span of 14 bases. The CDR3 loop spans 13 amino acids. The CDR3 is CASRMEGIHEQYF. Written as DNA, the CDR3 is TGCGCCAGCAGGATGGAAGGGATCCACGAGCAGTACTTC.

In this sample, this clonotype turned up many times. The gene calls are TRBV19 and TRBJ1-2; 8 bases are shared with TRBD1. Germline CDR1 and CDR2: LNHDA and SQIVND (reference sequence). The V segment lost 6 bases and the J segment 6 bases; nucleotides outside the gene matches: 15. The CDR3 loop spans 16 amino acids. This CDR3 is CASSPSEPGGNNGYTF. The CDR3 DNA follows: TGTGCCAGTAGCCCCTCTGAGCCAGGGGGCAATAATGGCTACACCTTC.

The J gene is TRBJ2-7, the V gene TRBV4-3; possibly TRBD1 for D (6 bases). Germline values: CDR1 LGHNA, CDR2 YSLEER. Between the trimmed V and J ends, which lost 0 bases and 1 base, there was a span of 16 bases. The CDR3 consists of 17 residues. The CDR3 coding sequence is TGCGCCAGCAGCCAAGACCTAGGGGGTAGCTCATCCTACGAGCAGTACTTC. Its protein product is CASSQDLGGSSSYEQYF.

This clonotype was counted many times. V gene TRBV4-3 combines with J gene TRBJ2-7; 7 bases agree with TRBD1. The CDR3 sequence is 15 residues long. Germline CDR1 is LGHNA and CDR2 is YSLEER. The trim removed 1 base at V and 2 bases at J, leaving 5 bases unmatched. The CDR3 reads CASSQGRQGPYEQYF. DNA of the CDR3: TGCGCCAGCAGCCAAGGGCGACAGGGCCCCTACGAGCAGTACTTC.

The sample holds many counts of this clonotype. DNA for the CDR3: TGTGCCAGCAGCTTGGTCAGGGACAAAGATACGCAGTATTTT. The encoded protein is CASSLVRDKDTQYF. The rearrangement links TRBV7-2 to TRBJ2-3, with D possibly TRBD1 on 6 matching bases. CDR1 is SGHTA, CDR2 FQGNSA, per germline. The V and J ends lost 3 bases and 5 bases respectively, with 12 bases between them. The CDR3 runs to 14 residues.